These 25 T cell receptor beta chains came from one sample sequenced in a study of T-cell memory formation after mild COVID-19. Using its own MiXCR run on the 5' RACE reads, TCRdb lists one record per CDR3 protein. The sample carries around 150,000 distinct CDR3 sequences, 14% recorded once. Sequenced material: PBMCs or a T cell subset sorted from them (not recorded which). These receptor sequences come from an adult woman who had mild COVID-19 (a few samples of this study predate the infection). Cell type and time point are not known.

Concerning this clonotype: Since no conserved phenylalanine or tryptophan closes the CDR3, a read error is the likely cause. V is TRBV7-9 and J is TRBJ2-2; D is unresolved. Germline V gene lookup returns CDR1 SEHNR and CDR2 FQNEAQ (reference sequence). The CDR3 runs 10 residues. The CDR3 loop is CASTLKELFI. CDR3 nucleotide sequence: TGTGCCAGCACCTTAAAAGAGCTGTTTATT.

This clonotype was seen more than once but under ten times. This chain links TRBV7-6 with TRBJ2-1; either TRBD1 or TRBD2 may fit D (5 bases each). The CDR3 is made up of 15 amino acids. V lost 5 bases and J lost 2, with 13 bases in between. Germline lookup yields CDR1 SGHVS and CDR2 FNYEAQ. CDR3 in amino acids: CASSPRDGTYNEQFF. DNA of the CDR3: TGTGCCAGCAGCCCCCGGGACGGGACCTACAATGAGCAGTTCTTC.

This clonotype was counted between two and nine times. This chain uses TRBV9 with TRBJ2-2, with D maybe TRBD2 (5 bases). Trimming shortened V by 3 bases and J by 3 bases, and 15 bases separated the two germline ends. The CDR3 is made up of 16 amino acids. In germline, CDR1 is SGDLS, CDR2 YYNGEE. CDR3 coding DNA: TGTGCCAGCAGCGACCGTCTGGGAGTCGACACCGGGGAGCTGTTTTTT. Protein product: CASSDRLGVDTGELFF.

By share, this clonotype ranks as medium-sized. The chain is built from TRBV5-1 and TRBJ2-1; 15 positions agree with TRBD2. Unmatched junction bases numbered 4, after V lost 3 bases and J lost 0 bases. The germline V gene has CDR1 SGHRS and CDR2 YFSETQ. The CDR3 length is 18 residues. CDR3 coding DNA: TGCGCCAGCAGCTCCGGGACTAGCGGGAGGAGCTCCTACAATGAGCAGTTCTTC. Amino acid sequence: CASSSGTSGRSSYNEQFF.

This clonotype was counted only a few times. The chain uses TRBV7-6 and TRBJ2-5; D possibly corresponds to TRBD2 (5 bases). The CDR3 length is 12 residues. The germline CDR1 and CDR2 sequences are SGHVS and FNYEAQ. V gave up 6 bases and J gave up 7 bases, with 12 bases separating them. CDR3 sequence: CASSRNAGTQYF. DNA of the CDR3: TGTGCCAGCAGTAGGAATGCGGGGACCCAGTACTTC.

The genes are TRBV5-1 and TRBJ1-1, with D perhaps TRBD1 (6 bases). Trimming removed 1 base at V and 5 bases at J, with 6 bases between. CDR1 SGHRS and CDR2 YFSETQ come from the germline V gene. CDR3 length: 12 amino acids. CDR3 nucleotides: TGCGCCAGCAGCTTGACAGGGACTGAAGCTTTCTTT. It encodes CASSLTGTEAFF.

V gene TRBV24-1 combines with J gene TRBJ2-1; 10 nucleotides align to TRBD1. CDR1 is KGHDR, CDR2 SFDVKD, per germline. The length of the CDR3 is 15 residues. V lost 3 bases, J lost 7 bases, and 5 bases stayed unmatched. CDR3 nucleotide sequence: TGTGCCACCAGTGATCCCCGGACAGGGGGAAATGAGCAGTTCTTC. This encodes CATSDPRTGGNEQFF.

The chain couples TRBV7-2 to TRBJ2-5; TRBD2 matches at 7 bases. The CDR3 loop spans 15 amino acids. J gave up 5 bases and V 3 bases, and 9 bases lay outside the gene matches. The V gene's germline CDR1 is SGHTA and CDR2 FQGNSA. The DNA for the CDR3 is TGTGCCAGCAGCTTGGCGCGGGAGATGGTGGAGACCCAGTACTTC. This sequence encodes CASSLAREMVETQYF. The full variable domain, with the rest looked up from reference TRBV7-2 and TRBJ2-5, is GAGVSQSPSNKVTEKGKDVELRCDPISGHTALYWYRQSLGQGLEFLIYFQGNSAPDKSGLPSDRFSAERTGGSVSTLTIQRTQQEDSAVYLCASSLAREMVETQYFGPGTRLLVL.

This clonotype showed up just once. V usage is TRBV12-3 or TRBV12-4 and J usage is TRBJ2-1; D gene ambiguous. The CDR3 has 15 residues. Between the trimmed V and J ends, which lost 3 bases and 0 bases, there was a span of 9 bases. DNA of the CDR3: TGTGCCAGCAGTTTCAGTTCTTTCTCCTACAATGAGCAGTTCTTC. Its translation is CASSFSSFSYNEQFF.

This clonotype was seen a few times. The CDR3 loop reads CASSYRAGREKLFF. DNA for the CDR3: TGTGCCAGCAGTTACAGGGCAGGTCGCGAAAAACTGTTTTTT. The chain joins TRBV6-2 or TRBV6-3 to TRBJ1-4; the D is unclear. Germline values: CDR1 MNHEY, CDR2 SVGEGT. V lost 2 bases and J lost 8, with 12 bases in between. This CDR3 has 14 amino acids.

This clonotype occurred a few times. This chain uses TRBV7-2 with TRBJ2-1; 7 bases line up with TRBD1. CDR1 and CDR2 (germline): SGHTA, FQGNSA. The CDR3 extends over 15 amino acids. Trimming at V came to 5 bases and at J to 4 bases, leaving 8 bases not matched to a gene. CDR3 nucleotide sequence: TGTGCCAGCAGCGAGGACAGGTTCTCGTACAATGAGCAGTTCTTC. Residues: CASSEDRFSYNEQFF. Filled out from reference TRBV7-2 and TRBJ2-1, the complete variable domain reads GAGVSQSPSNKVTEKGKDVELRCDPISGHTALYWYRQSLGQGLEFLIYFQGNSAPDKSGLPSDRFSAERTGGSVSTLTIQRTQQEDSAVYLCASSEDRFSYNEQFFGPGTRLTVL.

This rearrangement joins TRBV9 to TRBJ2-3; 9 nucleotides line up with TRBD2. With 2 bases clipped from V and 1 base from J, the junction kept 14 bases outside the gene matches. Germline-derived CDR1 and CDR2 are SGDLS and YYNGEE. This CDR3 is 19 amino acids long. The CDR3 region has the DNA TGTGCCAGCAGCGTCCAAGGTGGTGGTAGCGGGAGTGGCACAGATACGCAGTATTTT. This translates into CASSVQGGGSGSGTDTQYF.

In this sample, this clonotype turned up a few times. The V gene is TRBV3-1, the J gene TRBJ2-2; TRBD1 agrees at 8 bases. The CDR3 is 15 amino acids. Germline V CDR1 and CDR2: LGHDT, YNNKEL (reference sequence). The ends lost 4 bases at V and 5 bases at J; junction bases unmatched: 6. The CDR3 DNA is TGTGCCAGCAGCCCACTTCGACAGGGGACCGGGGAGCTGTTTTTT. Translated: CASSPLRQGTGELFF.

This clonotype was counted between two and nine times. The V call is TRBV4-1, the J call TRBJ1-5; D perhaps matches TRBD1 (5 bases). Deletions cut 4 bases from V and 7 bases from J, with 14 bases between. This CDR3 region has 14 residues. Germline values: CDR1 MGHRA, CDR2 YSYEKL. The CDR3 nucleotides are TGCGCCAGCAGCCCCACGGGACTCGGGCAGCCCCAGCATTTT. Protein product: CASSPTGLGQPQHF.

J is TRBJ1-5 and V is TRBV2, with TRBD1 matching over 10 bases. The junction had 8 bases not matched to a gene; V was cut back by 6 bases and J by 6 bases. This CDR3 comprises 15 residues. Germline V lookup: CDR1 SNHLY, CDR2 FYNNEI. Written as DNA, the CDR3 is TGTGCCAGCAGCGCGGACAGGGGGAGCGGTCAGCCCCAGCATTTT. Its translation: CASSADRGSGQPQHF.

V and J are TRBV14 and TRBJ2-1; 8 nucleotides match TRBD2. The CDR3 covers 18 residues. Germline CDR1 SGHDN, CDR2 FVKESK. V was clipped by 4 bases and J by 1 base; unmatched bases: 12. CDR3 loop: CASSPHIREGVSYNEQFF. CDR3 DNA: TGTGCCAGCAGCCCACATATCCGGGAGGGAGTTTCCTACAATGAGCAGTTCTTC.

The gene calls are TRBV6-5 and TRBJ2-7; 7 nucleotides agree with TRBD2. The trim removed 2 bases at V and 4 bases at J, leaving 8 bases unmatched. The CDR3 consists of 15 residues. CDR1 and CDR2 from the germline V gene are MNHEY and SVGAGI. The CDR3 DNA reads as TGTGCCAGCAGTTACGAGCGGGGTGGAGGTTACGAGCAGTACTTC. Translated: CASSYERGGGYEQYF.

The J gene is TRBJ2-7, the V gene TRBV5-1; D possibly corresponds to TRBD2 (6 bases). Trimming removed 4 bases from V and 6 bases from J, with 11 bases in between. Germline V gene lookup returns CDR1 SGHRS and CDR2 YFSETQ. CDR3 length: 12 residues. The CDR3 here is CASSLLAAEQYF. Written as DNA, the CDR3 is TGCGCCAGCAGCCTACTAGCAGCCGAGCAGTACTTC.

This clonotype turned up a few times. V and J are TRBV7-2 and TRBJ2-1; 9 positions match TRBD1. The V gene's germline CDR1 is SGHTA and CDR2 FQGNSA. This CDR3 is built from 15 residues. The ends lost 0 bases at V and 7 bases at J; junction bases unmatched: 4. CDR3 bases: TGTGCCAGCAGCTTAGCTCTGACAGGGGGAAATGAGCAGTTCTTC. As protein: CASSLALTGGNEQFF.

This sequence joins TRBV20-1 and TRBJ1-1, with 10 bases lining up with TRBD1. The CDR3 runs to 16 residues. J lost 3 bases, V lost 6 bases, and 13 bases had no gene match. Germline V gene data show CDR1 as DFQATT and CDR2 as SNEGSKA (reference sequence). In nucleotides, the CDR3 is TGCAGTGCCCTAGGTGTGGACAGGGGGACCTACACTGAAGCTTTCTTT. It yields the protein CSALGVDRGTYTEAFF.

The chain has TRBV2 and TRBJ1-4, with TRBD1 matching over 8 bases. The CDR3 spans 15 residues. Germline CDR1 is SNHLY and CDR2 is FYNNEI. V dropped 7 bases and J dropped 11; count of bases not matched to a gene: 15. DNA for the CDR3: TGTGCCAGCATGCCCCCCGGACAGGGTGCACAGAAACTGTTTTTT. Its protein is CASMPPGQGAQKLFF.

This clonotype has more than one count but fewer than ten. CDR3 nucleotide sequence: TGTGCCAGCAGCTTAGTTACGGGGGCGAGCACAGATACGCAGTATTTT. Translated, it gives CASSLVTGASTDTQYF. V gene TRBV11-2 combines with J gene TRBJ2-3; tentatively, D is TRBD1 or TRBD2 (6 bases each). From germline, CDR1 is SGHAT and CDR2 FQNNGV. Trimming removed 1 base at V and 0 bases at J, with 11 bases between. The CDR3 loop spans 16 amino acids.

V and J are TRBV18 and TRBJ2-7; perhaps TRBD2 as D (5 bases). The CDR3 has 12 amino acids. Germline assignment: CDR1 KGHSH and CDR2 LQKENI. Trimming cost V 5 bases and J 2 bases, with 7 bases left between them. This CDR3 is CASSEGAYEQYF. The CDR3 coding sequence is TGTGCCAGCTCAGAGGGAGCCTACGAGCAGTACTTC.

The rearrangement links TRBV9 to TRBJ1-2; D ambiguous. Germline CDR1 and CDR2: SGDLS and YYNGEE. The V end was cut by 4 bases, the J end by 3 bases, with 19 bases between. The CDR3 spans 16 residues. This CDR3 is CASSPTDAVGDYGYTF. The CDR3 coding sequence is TGTGCCAGCAGCCCCACGGACGCGGTTGGAGACTATGGCTACACCTTC.

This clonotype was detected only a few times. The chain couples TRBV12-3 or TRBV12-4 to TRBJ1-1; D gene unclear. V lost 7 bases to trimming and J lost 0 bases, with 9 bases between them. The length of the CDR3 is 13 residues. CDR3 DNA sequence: TGTGCCAGCACCCTGACGGTGAACACTGAAGCTTTCTTT. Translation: CASTLTVNTEAFF.